This T cell receptor (beta chain) was sequenced during a study of blood T cell repertoires in COVID-19. Study-wide background: From the United States, Italy and Spain came samples of acute and convalescent COVID-19. From T cells, B-cell-depleted T cells, or PBMCs came the material, which was cDNA or gDNA.

The CDR3 totals 14 residues. J was trimmed by 7 bases and V by 5 bases; bases with no gene match: 9. Germline V lookup: CDR1 SGHRS, CDR2 YFSETQ. Original processing methods: Estimation of nucleated cell counts was performed using reference gene primer amplification. The assay was immunoSEQ multiplex PCR, and TCRdb's table has in-frame clones only and misses some. V, J and clone size are taken as reported in that table, and D and trimming were inferred from the DNA itself. The data hold a few hundred thousand clones, with over 75% observed a single time. The TCR was taken from a human donor in a cohort sampled during active COVID-19. The chain carries TRBV5-1 and TRBJ1-2, with 9 bases fitting TRBD1. The sample comprised peripheral blood. The CDR3 DNA follows: TGCGCCAGCAGGCTTACAGGGGGCGTCGGTGGCTACACCTTC. Amino acids: CASRLTGGVGGYTF. The full variable domain, rest sourced from reference TRBV5-1 and TRBJ1-2, is KAGVTQTPRYLIKTRGQQVTLSCSPISGHRSVSWYQQTPGQGLQFLFEYFSETQRNKGNFPGRFSGRQFSNSRSEMNVSTLELGDSALYLCASRLTGGVGGYTFGSGTRLTVV.